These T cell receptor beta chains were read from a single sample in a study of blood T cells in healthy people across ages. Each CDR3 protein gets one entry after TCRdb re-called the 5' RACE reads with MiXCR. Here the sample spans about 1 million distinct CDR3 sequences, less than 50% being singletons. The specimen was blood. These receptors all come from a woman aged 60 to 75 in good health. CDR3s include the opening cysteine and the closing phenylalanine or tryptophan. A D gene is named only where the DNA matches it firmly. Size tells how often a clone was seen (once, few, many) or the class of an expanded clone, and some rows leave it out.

TGCGCCAGCAGCTTGGAAGGGACTAGCCACAATGAGCAGTTCTTC	CASSLEGTSHNEQFF	.	TRBJ2-1	TRBV5-1	TRBD2
TGTGCCAGCGAACAGGGTAACTACGAGCAGTACTTC	CASEQGNYEQYF	few	TRBJ2-7	TRBV25-1	.
TGCGCCAGCAGCTTGGAACCTCGACTAGAAACCTACGAGCAGTACTTC	CASSLEPRLETYEQYF	.	TRBJ2-7	TRBV5-1	.
TGTGCCAGCAGCTTGTTCGCGGGGGGTGCTGGGGCCAACGTCCTGACTTTC	CASSLFAGGAGANVLTF	.	TRBJ2-6	TRBV7-2	TRBD2
TGTGCCAGCAGCCCGAAGCGAGGGCCGAACCCCAAACTGTTTTTT	CASSPKRGPNPKLFF	.	TRBJ1-4	TRBV3-1	.
TGTGCCAGCAGTTCACCTAGCGGTCTAGCCAAAAACATTCAGTACTTC	CASSSPSGLAKNIQYF	.	TRBJ2-4	TRBV6-5	TRBD2
TGCGCCAGCAGTGTCTCAGGACGCAATGAGCAGTACTTC	CASSVSGRNEQYF	.	TRBJ2-5	TRBV10-1	.
TGTGCCAGCGTAGGCGGAGGAGCAGATACGCAGTATTTT	CASVGGGADTQYF	.	TRBJ2-3	TRBV2	.
TGTGCCAGCAGCCCCGATCTCTCTGGGGCCAACGTCCTGACTTTC	CASSPDLSGANVLTF	.	TRBJ2-6	TRBV5-4	.
TGCGCCAGCAGCTGGAAAGCAGAGACCCAGTACTTC	CASSWKAETQYF	.	TRBJ2-5	TRBV5-1	.
TGTGCCAGCAGCTTGGACAGGGGGCGCGATGAGCAGTTCTTC	CASSLDRGRDEQFF	few	TRBJ2-1	TRBV7-8	TRBD1
TGTGCCAGCAGCTTAGAGGTCGACTCACCCCTCCACTTT	CASSLEVDSPLHF	once	TRBJ1-6	TRBV7-9	.
TGCAGCGTTAAAGATCCCCTATGGGAAGAAGACAATGAGCAGTTCTTC	CSVKDPLWEEDNEQFF	.	TRBJ2-1	TRBV29-1	.
TGTGCCAGCAGCCTGACAGGGATCCCTAATGAAAAACTGTTTTTT	CASSLTGIPNEKLFF	.	TRBJ1-4	TRBV7-9	TRBD1
TGTGCCAGCCTTAAGGTGGGCAGGGGGAATGAGCAGTTCTTC	CASLKVGRGNEQFF	.	TRBJ2-1	TRBV27	TRBD1
TGTGCCACCAGGTCCCTCGCTAACAATGAGCAGTTCTTC	CATRSLANNEQFF	once	TRBJ2-1	TRBV24-1	.
TGTGCCAGCAGTCTTAACGGGATGCAGTATTTT	CASSLNGMQYF	many	TRBJ2-3	TRBV6-4	.
TGTGCCAGCAGTGAACCCACAGGGTACAATGAGCAGTTCTTC	CASSEPTGYNEQFF	.	TRBJ2-1	TRBV6-1	.
TGTGCCAGCAGTTTTATCGGGACAGCTACCTATGGCTACACCTTC	CASSFIGTATYGYTF	.	TRBJ1-2	TRBV28	TRBD1
TGCAGTCAAGACGGGACAGGGACCAACGTCCTGACTTTC	CSQDGTGTNVLTF	.	TRBJ2-6	TRBV20-1	TRBD1
TGTGCCAGCAGTTACGACGGAGGCCTAAAGTGGGCCCAGTACTTC	CASSYDGGLKWAQYF	few	TRBJ2-5	TRBV12-3/TRBV12-4	.
TGCAGTGCTAGTGCGGTGGACAGCTCCTACAATGAGCAGTTCTTC	CSASAVDSSYNEQFF	.	TRBJ2-1	TRBV20-1	.
TGTGCCAGCAGTTACTCATCCCCAGGCTCCTATAATTCACCCCTCCACTTT	CASSYSSPGSYNSPLHF	once	TRBJ1-6	TRBV6-5	.
TGCAGCGTTGGTGGTGGCCAAGAGACCCAGTACTTC	CSVGGGQETQYF	many	TRBJ2-5	TRBV29-1	.
TGCGCCAGCAGCTTGATAGGCGGGGATAGCACAGATACGCAGTATTTT	CASSLIGGDSTDTQYF	.	TRBJ2-3	TRBV5-1	.
TGCAGTGCGCCGCGGGAGGGCCAGGACAATGAGCAGTTCTTC	CSAPREGQDNEQFF	few	TRBJ2-1	TRBV20-1	TRBD2
TGTGCCAGCAGCCCTCCCCGGGGGGGTCTCGCCACTGAAGCTTTCTTT	CASSPPRGGLATEAFF	few	TRBJ1-1	TRBV7-9	.
TGTGCCACCAGCAGAGTAGGGGACAGGGGGTTCTACGAGCAGTACTTC	CATSRVGDRGFYEQYF	few	TRBJ2-7	TRBV15	TRBD1
TGTGCCAGCAGTGAACTAGTCAGCGATGAGCAGTACTTC	CASSELVSDEQYF	few	TRBJ2-7	TRBV12-3/TRBV12-4	.
TGTGCCAGCAGCCCCCGGTCCAGGGACAATTCACCCCTCCACTTT	CASSPRSRDNSPLHF	.	TRBJ1-6	TRBV9	.
TGTGCCATCAGGCAGACAGGGCTACAAGAGACCCAGTACTTC	CAIRQTGLQETQYF	.	TRBJ2-5	TRBV10-3	TRBD1
TGTGCCAGCAGCTTATTCTCCTACAGGGGGAGGTACAATGAGCAGTTCTTC	CASSLFSYRGRYNEQFF	.	TRBJ2-1	TRBV7-9	TRBD1
TGTGCCACCAAGGGACAGACCCAATACAATGAGCAGTTCTTC	CATKGQTQYNEQFF	.	TRBJ2-1	TRBV15	TRBD1
TGTGCCAGCACTCGTGGGGGGATCTCCTATAATTCACCCCTCCACTTT	CASTRGGISYNSPLHF	.	TRBJ1-6	TRBV27	.
TGCGCCAGCAGCTGGGAGAGCAGCACAGATACGCAGTATTTT	CASSWESSTDTQYF	.	TRBJ2-3	TRBV5-1	.
TGTGCCACCGAGGGGTTGACGCCCCGGACTTTAAATGAGCAGTTCTTC	CATEGLTPRTLNEQFF	.	TRBJ2-1	TRBV6-2/TRBV6-3	.
TGTGCCAGCAGTGAACACAGGGAGGCGCAGTATTTT	CASSEHREAQYF	.	TRBJ2-3	TRBV2	.
TGTGCCAGCAGTCCTGTGGGAGGCTACAATGAGCGGTTCTTC	CASSPVGGYNERFF	.	TRBJ2-1	TRBV6-2/TRBV6-3	.
TGTGCCAGCAGGGGACAGGGGGCGAGCCAATATGGCTACACCTTC	CASRGQGASQYGYTF	.	TRBJ1-2	TRBV25-1	TRBD1
TGTGCCAGCAGTCTTCTAGCGGGAGTCGAGCAGTACTTC	CASSLLAGVEQYF	few	TRBJ2-7	TRBV28	TRBD2
TGTGCCAGCAGCCCTATAGTGGGTGGGACCCAGTACTTC	CASSPIVGGTQYF	.	TRBJ2-5	TRBV14	.
TGTGCCAGCAGCTTAGGGTTACCTAAGCAGGGTGAGCAGTTCTTC	CASSLGLPKQGEQFF	few	TRBJ2-1	TRBV7-7	.
TGCAGTGCTAGCCGCGGACAAGAGACCCAGTACTTC	CSASRGQETQYF	few	TRBJ2-5	TRBV20-1	.
TGTGCCAGCAGTGTACAGACAATTTGGGGTACGCAGTATTTT	CASSVQTIWGTQYF	few	TRBJ2-3	TRBV6-1	.
TGCAGTGCAAGAGAAGGCGGGAGGCTGGATGAGCAGTTCTTC	CSAREGGRLDEQFF	.	TRBJ2-1	TRBV20-1	TRBD2
TGCGCCAGCAGCTTGGCTAGAACAGGAGTAGAGACCCAGTACTTC	CASSLARTGVETQYF	few	TRBJ2-5	TRBV5-1	.
TGCAGTGCTCTCCGGGCTAGGGCAACCGAGCAGTACTTC	CSALRARATEQYF	.	TRBJ2-7	TRBV20-1	.
TGCAGTGCTAGAAGGCTAGCGGGAAACACAGATACGCAGTATTTT	CSARRLAGNTDTQYF	few	TRBJ2-3	TRBV20-1	TRBD2